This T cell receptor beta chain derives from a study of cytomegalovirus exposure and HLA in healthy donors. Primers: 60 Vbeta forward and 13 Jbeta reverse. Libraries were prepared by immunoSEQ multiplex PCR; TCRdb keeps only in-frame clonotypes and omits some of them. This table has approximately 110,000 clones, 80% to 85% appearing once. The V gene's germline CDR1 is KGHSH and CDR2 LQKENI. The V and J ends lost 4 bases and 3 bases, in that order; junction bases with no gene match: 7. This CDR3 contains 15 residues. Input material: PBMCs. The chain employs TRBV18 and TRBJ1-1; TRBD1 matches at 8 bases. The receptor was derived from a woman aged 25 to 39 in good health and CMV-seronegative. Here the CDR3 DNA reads TGTGCCAGCTCACACGGACAGGGAGATGACACTGAAGCTTTCTTT. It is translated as CASSHGQGDDTEAFF.